A selection of T cell receptor beta chains follows, all from one sample in a study of Graves' ophthalmopathy and Graves' hyperthyroidism. TCRdb re-analysed the multiplex PCR reads in MiXCR, keeping a single row per CDR3 protein. Altogether a few hundred thousand distinct CDR3 sequences are present, less than 45% being singletons, with the ten largest covering around 4%. The sample taken for sequencing was peripheral blood or thyroid tissue (not recorded which). Receptors were obtained from an adult man with Graves' hyperthyroidism. CDR3s include the opening cysteine and the closing phenylalanine or tryptophan. The D gene is left open where the match is weak. Part of the rows lack a size; the others show once, few, many or a class for expanded clones.

size,V,D,J,DNA,CDR3
many,TRBV19,.,TRBJ1-5,TGTGCCAGTACACCCCAGGGGCTTAGCAATCAGCCCCAGCATTTT,CASTPQGLSNQPQHF
.,TRBV2,TRBD2,TRBJ2-3,TGTGCCAGCAGTGACCGAGCGGGAGGCACAGATACGCAGTATTTT,CASSDRAGGTDTQYF
many,TRBV12-3/TRBV12-4,.,TRBJ1-5,TGTGCCAGCAGTCCCCATGTAGAGGTTCAGCCCCAGCATTTT,CASSPHVEVQPQHF
.,TRBV10-3,.,TRBJ1-2,TGTGCCATCAGTGAGGACGGGATCTATGGCTACACCTTC,CAISEDGIYGYTF
many,TRBV19,.,TRBJ1-1,TGTGCCAGTAGTATTCCGATGAAGAACACTGAAGCTTTCTTT,CASSIPMKNTEAFF
.,TRBV29-1,.,TRBJ1-1,TGCAGGGGTGGAATGAACACTGAAGCTTTCTTT,CRGGMNTEAFF
many,TRBV19,.,TRBJ1-2,TGTGCCAGTAGTATGAAGGCTGGCTACACCTTC,CASSMKAGYTF
few,TRBV19,TRBD2,TRBJ2-5,TGTGCCAGTAGTATAGGCGGCGGGAGGGAAGAGACCCAGTACTTC,CASSIGGGREETQYF
many,TRBV9,.,TRBJ2-2,TGTGCCAGCAGCCCCCGCGGGGACAGTAACACCGGGGAGCTGTTTTTT,CASSPRGDSNTGELFF
.,TRBV24-1,TRBD2,TRBJ2-1,TGTGCCACCAGTGACCCCGGGACTAGCGGGAGGTACAATGAGCAGTTCTTC,CATSDPGTSGRYNEQFF
many,TRBV14,TRBD2,TRBJ2-7,TGTGCCAGCAGCCAAGGGACGGGGGGAACGGGCTCCTACGAGCAGTACTTC,CASSQGTGGTGSYEQYF
many,TRBV2,TRBD1,TRBJ1-6,TGTGCCAGTGGACAGGCACAGGGACCCCTCCACTTT,CASGQAQGPLHF
many,TRBV7-8,TRBD1,TRBJ2-5,TGTGCCAGCAGCGACTTTGCCGGGACAGGGTACCAAGAGACCCAGTACTTC,CASSDFAGTGYQETQYF
many,TRBV9,.,TRBJ1-5,TGTGCCAGCAGCGTCCGTGGGGGGCAGCCCCAGCATTTT,CASSVRGGQPQHF
many,TRBV5-1,.,TRBJ1-6,TGCGCCAGCAGCTTGGCGGGTAATTCACCCCTCCACTTT,CASSLAGNSPLHF
.,TRBV5-4,TRBD1,TRBJ2-1,TGTGCCAGCAGCTTTCGAGACAGGGGGCTTGAGCAGTTCTTC,CASSFRDRGLEQFF
many,TRBV7-3,.,TRBJ1-2,TGTGCCAGCAGCTTAACGCCCCGGACAGACGAATATGGCTACACCTTC,CASSLTPRTDEYGYTF
.,TRBV20-1,.,TRBJ1-4,TGCAGTGCTAGAGAGACTCGGGGCTCAACTAATGAAAAACTGTTTTTT,CSARETRGSTNEKLFF
few,TRBV6-5,.,TRBJ2-7,TGTGCCAGCAGTTACTCAACCAGGCTACCGTTCTACGAGCAGTACTTC,CASSYSTRLPFYEQYF
many,TRBV7-8,TRBD1,TRBJ1-1,TGTGCCAGCAGCTTGGCATGGACAGGGATGAACACTGAAGCTTTCTTT,CASSLAWTGMNTEAFF
many,TRBV27,TRBD1,TRBJ2-7,TGTGCCACCAGGACAGGGCCCCACGAGCAGTACTTC,CATRTGPHEQYF
many,TRBV7-8,.,TRBJ1-6,TGTGCCAGCAGCCCTAACAGCCTAAGGTGGAGGAATTCACCCCTCCACTTT,CASSPNSLRWRNSPLHF
many,TRBV25-1,.,TRBJ2-7,TGTGCCAGCAAGGGGCTGTACGAGCAGTACTTC,CASKGLYEQYF
many,TRBV7-8,TRBD2,TRBJ2-7,TGTGCCAGCAGCACTAGGGGCCGGGAACTAGCGGGAGACGAGCAGTACTTC,CASSTRGRELAGDEQYF
many,TRBV6-5,.,TRBJ1-6,TGTGCCAGCAGTGAGGGAGGATATAATTCACCCCTCCACTTT,CASSEGGYNSPLHF
many,TRBV7-2,.,TRBJ1-2,TGTGCCAGCAGCTTAGATGCCCGGGGGCAAGGCTACACCTTC,CASSLDARGQGYTF
many,TRBV6-5,.,TRBJ1-2,TGTGCCAGCAGTCCCGGGGTGGCGGGCTACACCTTC,CASSPGVAGYTF
many,TRBV2,.,TRBJ2-7,TGTGCCAGCAGTAGGGAGCGGAACAGCGGCGAGCAGTACTTC,CASSRERNSGEQYF
few,TRBV30,TRBD1,TRBJ1-1,TGTGCCCAAAGACAGGGATGGTTAACGAACACTGAAGCTTTCTTT,CAQRQGWLTNTEAFF
.,TRBV15,.,TRBJ2-5,TGTGCCACCAGCAGAGGGGGGACGGAGGGGGAGACCCAGTACTTC,CATSRGGTEGETQYF
many,TRBV20-1,.,TRBJ2-5,TGCAGTGCTAGAGTCACAGCAGGGAGGGAGACCCAGTACTTC,CSARVTAGRETQYF
.,TRBV18,.,TRBJ1-1,TGTGCCAGCTCACCATCCGGGGTCACTGAAGCTTTCTTT,CASSPSGVTEAFF
.,TRBV6-1,.,TRBJ1-1,TGTGCCAGCAGTACCACCTCGACGGGGTCTGAAGCTTTCTTT,CASSTTSTGSEAFF
.,TRBV6-5,.,TRBJ2-6,TGTGCCAGCAGTTACTGGGCCAGGGGCTCTGGGGCCAACGTCCTGACTTTC,CASSYWARGSGANVLTF
.,TRBV29-1,.,TRBJ1-1,TGCAGCAGTGAAAGAACAGGGACTGAAGCTTTCTTT,CSSERTGTEAFF
many,TRBV15,.,TRBJ2-7,TGTGCCACCAGCAGAGATGGGGGACTCTTTAAGGGCGAGCAGTACTTC,CATSRDGGLFKGEQYF
many,TRBV12-3/TRBV12-4,TRBD1,TRBJ1-1,TGTGCCAGCAGTACCGGGACAGGGCTATCGAACACTGAAGCTTTCTTT,CASSTGTGLSNTEAFF
many,TRBV2,TRBD1,TRBJ1-5,TGTGCCAGCAGAGGACAGGGGCCCTCAAGCAATCAGCCCCAGCATTTT,CASRGQGPSSNQPQHF
few,TRBV5-1,.,TRBJ1-1,TGCGCCAGCAGCTTTTCTCCACTCAGGGGAGGTACTGAAGCTTTCTTT,CASSFSPLRGGTEAFF
few,TRBV7-9,TRBD1,TRBJ1-1,TGTGCCAGCAACCCGACAGGGAGGGCGGAAGCTTGCTTT,CASNPTGRAEACF
.,TRBV29-1,.,TRBJ1-3,TGCAGCGCTGACACAGGGACGGGAAACACCATATATTTT,CSADTGTGNTIYF
once,TRBV5-6,TRBD1,TRBJ1-2,TGTGCCAGCTCACCAGAAGTCACAGGGGACTATGGCTACACCTTC,CASSPEVTGDYGYTF
.,TRBV12-3/TRBV12-4,.,TRBJ1-2,TGTGCCAGCAGTTTTGCCAGGGCCTATGGCCGCACCTTC,CASSFARAYGRTF
once,TRBV15,.,TRBJ1-1,TGTGCCACCAGCAGAGCTGGCAGGGGTACCACTGAAGCTTTCTTT,CATSRAGRGTTEAFF
many,TRBV10-2,TRBD2,TRBJ2-7,TGCGCCAGCGAGGGGACTAGCGGGACCTACGAGCAGTACTTC,CASEGTSGTYEQYF
.,TRBV20-1,.,TRBJ1-2,TGCAGTGCTGGGGGGACTAGCGGGGCCCTTAACTATGGCTACACCTTC,CSAGGTSGALNYGYTF
.,TRBV10-1,TRBD2,TRBJ2-3,TGCGCCAGCAGTGAGGTGATAGCGGGAGCAGGAGATACGCAGTATTTT,CASSEVIAGAGDTQYF
many,TRBV7-9,.,TRBJ1-4,TGTGCCAGCAGCCCATCGGGCGTCAATGAAAAACTGTTTTTT,CASSPSGVNEKLFF
.,TRBV9,.,TRBJ2-1,TGTGCCAGCAGCGTAATGGCTAACTCCTACAATGAGCAGTTCTTC,CASSVMANSYNEQFF
.,TRBV2,TRBD1,TRBJ2-6,TGTGCCAGCAGTGTAGGAGGACAGGAGACGGCCAACGTCCTGACTTTC,CASSVGGQETANVLTF
many,TRBV6-5,.,TRBJ1-6,TGTGCCAGCAGTGCTCCAGTGACAGGTTCGAGCTCCTATAATTCACCCCTCCACTTT,CASSAPVTGSSSYNSPLHF
many,TRBV5-1,.,TRBJ2-7,TGCGCCAGCAGCTTGACAGGGACTGAGCAGTACTTC,CASSLTGTEQYF